The TCR beta chain described here comes from a study of monozygotic twins with cystic fibrosis. The overall study: Libraries were built from roughly 2.8 micrograms of fragmented DNA using about 14 PCR cycles. Study observations and caveats: V usage most resembled the co-twin in 13 of 16 pairs. Median Simpson clonality of approximately 0.0091 suggested naive T cells predominated.

Comments on this clone: Its antigen is not known.

The CDR3 extends over 15 amino acids. Germline lookup yields CDR1 MNHEY and CDR2 SVGAGI. V gave up 4 bases and J gave up 2 bases, with 14 bases separating them. Repertoires were generated with immunoSEQ multiplex PCR, while TCRdb's copy carries only in-frame clones and drops some. The sample has fewer than 10,000 clones; roughly 98% are singletons. The source is a girl aged 2 to 9 with cystic fibrosis. The chain couples TRBV6-5 to TRBJ2-5; D gene unclear. Input material: blood. The CDR3 DNA reads TGTGCCAGCAGTTCCTCCTCCCAGGTTCAAGAGACCCAGTACTTC. Protein: CASSSSSQVQETQYF.